Shown below are 15 T cell receptor beta chains from a single sample sequenced in a study of T cells in Graves' hyperthyroidism and ophthalmopathy. The source material, RNA transcripts, was used to amplify TCR beta CDR3 regions. With the HTBI primer set, the TCR CDR3 went through a first round of RT-PCR. TCRdb ran MiXCR on the multiplex PCR reads and lists one entry per CDR3 protein. The table shows about 52,000 distinct CDR3 sequences, with less than 50% occurring only once. Specimen: blood. The receptors were gathered from a woman in her fifties or sixties with Graves' ophthalmopathy.

This clonotype occurred many times. The chain recombines TRBV28 with TRBJ1-6; 10 nucleotides agree with TRBD1. The length of the CDR3 is 18 residues. With 3 bases clipped from V and 0 bases from J, the junction kept 5 bases outside the gene matches. CDR1 and CDR2 (germline): MDHEN, SYDVKM. CDR3 bases: TGTGCCAGCAGTTTCGGGACAGGGGACTACTCCTATAATTCACCCCTCCACTTT. The encoded protein is CASSFGTGDYSYNSPLHF.

This clonotype was observed many times. V is TRBV7-9 and J is TRBJ2-6, with TRBD1 identical over 9 bases. CDR3 length: 18 amino acids. Germline CDR1 reads SEHNR; CDR2 reads FQNEAQ (reference sequence). V gave up 3 bases and J gave up 0 bases; unmatched junction bases: 6. The CDR3 sequence: CASSLPGQGDSGANVLTF. CDR3 nucleotides: TGTGCCAGCAGCTTGCCGGGACAGGGAGACTCTGGGGCCAACGTCCTGACTTTC.

This clonotype was observed many times. J is TRBJ1-2 and V is TRBV5-1, with a tentative D call TRBD1 (5 bases). The germline V gene encodes CDR1 SGHRS and CDR2 YFSETQ. The CDR3 length is 14 residues. The V gene lost 5 bases and the J gene lost 0 bases, with 11 bases spanning the gap. Here the CDR3 reads CASSQGPANYGYTF. The CDR3 nucleotides are TGCGCCAGCAGTCAGGGCCCAGCTAACTATGGCTACACCTTC.

In this sample, this clonotype turned up many times. The V gene is TRBV7-2, the J gene TRBJ2-2; D is possibly TRBD1 (5 bases). This CDR3 region has 17 residues. Germline values: CDR1 SGHTA, CDR2 FQGNSA. V dropped 5 bases and J dropped 1 base, with 17 bases sitting between them. The CDR3 DNA sequence: TGTGCCAGCAGCCAAGATAGGAACAGGCTGAACACCGGGGAGCTGTTTTTT. Protein: CASSQDRNRLNTGELFF.

The chain uses TRBV10-3 and TRBJ2-7; 7 bases align to TRBD1. This CDR3 is built from 13 residues. Trimming removed 6 bases from V and 3 bases from J; junction bases left unmatched: 5. Germline lookup yields CDR1 ENHRY and CDR2 SYGVKD. The CDR3 bases are TGTGCCATCAGCCAGGGACAGAACTACGAGCAGTACTTC. Its protein product is CAISQGQNYEQYF.

At least ten counts were recorded for this clonotype. The chain is built from TRBV9 and TRBJ2-5; either TRBD1 or TRBD2 may supply D (5 bases each). Germline CDR1 is SGDLS and CDR2 is YYNGEE. The CDR3 has 12 amino acids. V lost 3 bases, J lost 5 bases, and 8 bases lay in between. The CDR3 region is CASSAEGETQYF. The DNA of the CDR3 is TGTGCCAGCAGCGCCGAGGGGGAGACCCAGTACTTC.

As for this clonotype: The junction differs from germline at one of its ends, possibly a read error. The chain employs TRBV7-9 and TRBJ2-1; possible D gene TRBD1, 6 bases. Germline loops: CDR1 SEHNR, CDR2 FQNEAQ (reference sequence). The CDR3 spans 10 residues. Here the CDR3 reads CASSLLPGVF. CDR3 in DNA: TGTGCCAGCAGCTTACTTCCAGGGGTCTTC.

This sequence joins TRBV2 and TRBJ1-5, with D perhaps matching TRBD1 (5 bases). This CDR3 contains 14 residues. Germline V gives CDR1 SNHLY, CDR2 FYNNEI. Trimming shortened V by 7 bases and J by 6 bases, and 16 bases separated the two germline ends. The DNA of the CDR3 is TGTGCCAGCAACTCGGGACTCTCGGCTCAGCCCCAGCATTTT. It encodes CASNSGLSAQPQHF.

The genes are TRBV20-1 and TRBJ1-6; no clear D gene. V lost 0 bases, J lost 9 bases, and 15 bases lay in between. CDR3 length: 15 amino acids. Per the germline V gene, CDR1 is DFQATT and CDR2 is SNEGSKA (reference sequence). In DNA form, the CDR3 reads TGCAGTGCTAGAGAGCGGGAGTTTGAGGCTTCACCCCTCCACTTT. This sequence encodes CSAREREFEASPLHF.

This sequence joins TRBV7-2 and TRBJ2-3; 14 bases map to TRBD2. V shed 5 bases and J 4 bases; nucleotides not matched to a gene: 17. CDR1 and CDR2 (germline): SGHTA, FQGNSA. This CDR3 comprises 20 residues. The CDR3 nucleotides read TGTGCCAGCAGCGGCGGGACTAGCGGGAGTAAGAGGACTAGCGCAGATACGCAGTATTTT. It encodes CASSGGTSGSKRTSADTQYF.

The chain employs TRBV2 and TRBJ2-1; unclear D gene. The CDR3 consists of 12 residues. Trimming cost V 6 bases and J 0 bases, with 3 bases left between them. Germline-derived CDR1 and CDR2 are SNHLY and FYNNEI. In nucleotides, the CDR3 is TGTGCCAGCAGGGACTCCTACAATGAGCAGTTCTTC. Amino acids: CASRDSYNEQFF.

This clonotype was seen only once. This likely comes from a read error, as the CDR3 has no conserved phenylalanine or tryptophan at its end. The chain is built from TRBV5-4 and TRBJ1-6; 7 nucleotides agree with TRBD1. The CDR3 has 15 amino acids. CDR1 and CDR2 from the germline V gene are SGHNT and YYREEE (reference sequence). With V trimmed by 4 bases and J by 10 bases, 11 bases remained unmatched. The CDR3 sequence is CASSPGQATKSPLHL. The CDR3 bases are TGTGCCAGCAGCCCCGGACAGGCAACTAAGTCACCCCTCCACCTT.

V and J are TRBV3-2 and TRBJ1-1. TRBV3-2 is deemed a pseudogene. The CDR3 has 14 amino acids. Written as DNA, the CDR3 is TGTGCCAGCAGCCAAGAGGTCGGAATCACTGAAGCTTTCTTT. It encodes CASSQEVGITEAFF.

The chain recombines TRBV4-1 with TRBJ2-7; D is unresolved. The CDR3 is made up of 11 amino acids. Germline V lookup: CDR1 MGHRA, CDR2 YSYEKL. V was trimmed by 1 base and J by 7 bases, leaving 5 bases between them. The CDR3: CASSQGLEQYF. CDR3 nucleotides: TGCGCCAGCAGCCAAGGGTTAGAGCAGTACTTC.

This clonotype was recorded at least ten times. The V call is TRBV5-1, the J call TRBJ2-5; D not resolved. Germline assignment: CDR1 SGHRS and CDR2 YFSETQ. V lost 4 bases and J lost 5, with 12 bases in between. The CDR3 runs 13 residues. The CDR3 DNA follows: TGCGCCAGCAGCAGGGCGCCCGGGGAGACCCAGTACTTC. The encoded protein is CASSRAPGETQYF.